One and the same sample provided the 13 T cell receptor beta chains below, sequenced in a study of blood T cell repertoires in COVID-19. Assay: immunoSEQ multiplex PCR; the TCRdb copy retains only in-frame clones and omits some. Of 200,000 to 250,000 clones in the sample, about four fifths were seen once. The source material was peripheral blood. These receptors all stem from a woman aged 70-85 years with acute or convalescent COVID-19.

This chain uses TRBV28 with TRBJ1-2, with D unresolved. Between the trimmed V and J ends, which lost 2 bases and 8 bases, there was a span of 9 bases. The germline V gene has CDR1 MDHEN and CDR2 SYDVKM. The CDR3 covers 12 residues. DNA for the CDR3: TGTGCCAGCAGTTTAGCAAGGAGCGGCTACACCTTC. It translates to CASSLARSGYTF.

The chain employs TRBV9 and TRBJ1-4; D is possibly TRBD1 (5 bases). Germline lookup yields CDR1 SGDLS and CDR2 YYNGEE. The CDR3 is 17 residues long. The V end lost 0 bases, the J end lost 11 bases, and 23 bases lay between the germline ends. Here the CDR3 DNA reads TGTGCCAGCAGCGTAGCCGCGGGACGGATAAATGAGGAGAAACTGTTTTTT. Protein sequence: CASSVAAGRINEEKLFF.

The table lists this clone with a count of one. The rearrangement joins TRBV7-2 to TRBJ2-1, with 7 bases fitting TRBD2. The CDR3 consists of 16 residues. After removal of 1 base from V and 3 bases from J, the junction contained 6 bases not matched to a gene. Germline CDR1 reads SGHTA; CDR2 reads FQGNSA. CDR3 loop: CASSLGSGVGYNEQFF. The CDR3, as DNA: TGTGCCAGCAGCTTAGGAAGCGGGGTGGGCTACAATGAGCAGTTCTTC.

This clone was observed a handful of times. This rearrangement joins TRBV12-3 or TRBV12-4 to TRBJ1-2; D remains unclear. Trimming removed 5 bases at V and 8 bases at J, with 12 bases between. The CDR3 runs to 12 residues. DNA of the CDR3: TGTGCCAGCAGTCCACTTTACCGGGGCTACACCTTC. Its translation: CASSPLYRGYTF.

This clone was observed a handful of times. The junction departs from germline at one end; a sequencing error may be responsible. The chain recombines TRBV7-7 with TRBJ2-1, with TRBD1 matching 9 bases. The CDR3 consists of 13 residues. The germline V gene has CDR1 SSHAT and CDR2 FNYEAQ (reference sequence). The CDR3 coding sequence is TGTGCTAGCAGCTCCGACAGGGGGAATGAGCAGTTCTTC. Translated, it gives CASSSDRGNEQFF.

The chain joins TRBV21-1 to TRBJ2-7; TRBD2, as called in the table, went unchecked against the DNA. TRBV21-1 is marked as a pseudogene. There are 13 residues in the CDR3. CDR3 in amino acids: CASSLVSVYEQYF. CDR3 coding DNA: TGTGCCAGCAGCCTAGTATCGGTCTACGAGCAGTACTTC.

The chain uses TRBV3-1 (or the pseudogene TRBV3-2) and TRBJ1-2; weak D call: TRBD1 (5 bases). From germline, CDR1 is LGHDT and CDR2 YNNKEL (reference sequence). The V end was cut by 4 bases, the J end by 0 bases, with 9 bases between. The CDR3 is 14 amino acids. CDR3 region: CASSPGGTNYGYTF. In DNA, the CDR3 is TGTGCCAGCAGCCCCGGGGGGACTAACTATGGCTACACCTTC.

This rearrangement joins TRBV7-9 to TRBJ1-1; TRBD1 agrees at 9 bases. The CDR3 runs to 13 residues. The V segment lost 4 bases and the J segment 6 bases; nucleotides outside the gene matches: 3. Germline lookup yields CDR1 SEHNR and CDR2 FQNEAQ (reference sequence). The CDR3 bases are TGTGCCAGCAGCTCCCGGACAGGGGCTGAAGCTTTCTTT. Its protein is CASSSRTGAEAFF.

The chain combines TRBV5-1 with TRBJ1-1, with a weak D call TRBD1 (5 bases). Germline CDR1 and CDR2: SGHRS and YFSETQ. The CDR3 is 14 amino acids. V lost 4 bases to trimming and J lost 4 bases, with 14 bases between them. CDR3 sequence reads: CASSNGQAGTEAFF. In nucleotides, the CDR3 is TGCGCCAGCAGCAACGGACAAGCAGGCACTGAAGCTTTCTTT.

In its sample, this clone was seen many times. The rearrangement joins TRBV7-2 to TRBJ1-2, with D possibly matching TRBD1 (5 bases). The CDR3 has 13 residues. Germline CDR1 reads SGHTA; CDR2 reads FQGNSA. Trimming removed 1 base at V and 2 bases at J, with 5 bases between. CDR3 loop: CASSLGTNYGYTF. The CDR3 nucleotides are TGTGCCAGCAGCTTAGGGACAAACTATGGCTACACCTTC.

This rearrangement joins TRBV2 to TRBJ2-1, with TRBD1 matching over 7 bases. J gave up 5 bases and V 5 bases, and 9 bases lay outside the gene matches. Germline CDR1 reads SNHLY; CDR2 reads FYNNEI. The CDR3 contains 15 residues. The CDR3 nucleotides read TGTGCCAGCAGTCCCACAGGGGCCTTCAACAATGAGCAGTTCTTC. Translating gives CASSPTGAFNNEQFF.

CDR3 amino acids: CASSQMDRDEQYF. CDR3 nucleotide sequence: TGCGCCAGCAGCCAGATGGACAGAGACGAGCAGTACTTC. The J gene is TRBJ2-7, the V gene TRBV4-1, with D possibly TRBD1 on 6 matching bases. The germline V and J ends were trimmed by 3 bases and 5 bases, with 11 bases remaining between them. CDR1 and CDR2 from the germline V gene are MGHRA and YSYEKL. The CDR3 is 13 residues long.

The chain is built from TRBV3-1 (or the pseudogene TRBV3-2) and TRBJ1-2; TRBD1 aligns across 9 bases. The germline V gene has CDR1 LGHDT and CDR2 YNNKEL (reference sequence). V gave up 9 bases and J gave up 6 bases; unmatched junction bases: 8. CDR3 length: 13 amino acids. The CDR3 region is CARLPRTGDGYTF. For the CDR3, the DNA is TGTGCCAGACTACCGCGGACAGGGGATGGCTACACCTTC.